Presented here are 3 T cell receptor beta chains from one specimen sequenced in a study of graft-versus-host responses after intestinal transplantation. Sequencing used immunoSEQ multiplex PCR; TCRdb keeps in-frame clones, though not all of them. Of some 87,000 clones in the sample, 92% were seen once. These receptors have no identified antigens. The sample was unstimulated CD4+ T cells sorted from spleen or lymph node cells, taken before intestinal transplant. The origin of the receptors is a human donor who received an intestinal transplant.

V is TRBV2 and J is TRBJ2-3; D not resolved. V lost 3 bases, J lost 4 bases, and 5 bases lay in between. This CDR3 region has 12 residues. CDR1 is SNHLY and CDR2 is FYNNEI in the germline V gene. DNA of the CDR3: TGTGCCAGCAGTGAGGGATCAGATACGCAGTATTTT. This encodes CASSEGSDTQYF.

V gene TRBV18 combines with J gene TRBJ1-5; D is unresolved. This CDR3 has 14 amino acids. Trimming took 5 bases from V and 2 from J, leaving 10 bases between them. Germline-derived CDR1 and CDR2 are KGHSH and LQKENI. This CDR3 reads CASSSIGGNQPQHF. As DNA, the CDR3 is TGTGCCAGCTCAAGTATCGGTGGCAATCAGCCCCAGCATTTT.

Concerning this clone itself: The sample carries other DNA sequences with the same CDR3. V is TRBV7-6 and J is TRBJ1-1; 9 bases are a match to TRBD1. The CDR3 is 13 amino acids. Looked up from germline, CDR1 is SGHVS and CDR2 is FNYEAQ. The J segment lost 5 bases and the V segment lost 5 bases, leaving 3 bases of the junction unmatched. CDR3 sequence: CASSLGQGTEAFF. CDR3 nucleotide sequence: TGTGCCAGCAGCCTCGGACAGGGGACTGAAGCTTTCTTT.